A single sample is the source of the 28 T cell receptor beta chains below, sequenced in a study of tumor T cells in aggressive B-cell lymphoma. TCRdb's table, derived via immunoSEQ multiplex PCR, lists solely in-frame clones and lacks some. The profile shows around 3,200 clones, around nine tenths of them singletons. The specimen sequenced was tumor tissue. Receptor source: an adult with diffuse large B cell lymphoma.

V is TRBV29-1 and J is TRBJ2-7, with 9 bases lining up with TRBD2. The CDR3 is 13 residues long. Germline CDR1 and CDR2: SQVTM and ANQGSEA. The ends lost 2 bases at V and 4 bases at J; junction bases unmatched: 3. The chain's CDR3 is CSVERSGGYEQYF. CDR3 in DNA: TGCAGCGTTGAACGTAGCGGGGGTTACGAGCAGTACTTC.

This rearrangement joins TRBV27 to TRBJ2-5; maybe TRBD2 (5 bases). V lost 7 bases and J lost 5, with 17 bases in between. The CDR3 loop spans 14 amino acids. In germline, CDR1 is MNHEY, CDR2 SMNVEV (reference sequence). CDR3 in amino acids: CASTAGNGRETQYF. The CDR3 DNA is TGTGCCAGCACTGCGGGCAACGGCAGGGAGACCCAGTACTTC.

The V call is TRBV9, the J call TRBJ2-2, with D perhaps matching TRBD1 (6 bases). The CDR3 loop spans 16 amino acids. V shed 0 bases and J shed 0 bases, with 9 bases lying between them. Per the germline V gene, CDR1 is SGDLS and CDR2 is YYNGEE. CDR3 coding DNA: TGTGCCAGCAGCGTAGGGGGGCTGTCGAACACCGGGGAGCTGTTTTTT. This gives the protein CASSVGGLSNTGELFF.

V is TRBV7-2 and J is TRBJ2-2; 14 nucleotides match TRBD2. Germline CDR1 reads SGHTA; CDR2 reads FQGNSA. The CDR3 consists of 16 residues. The trim removed 4 bases at V and 5 bases at J, leaving 3 bases unmatched. CDR3 nucleotide sequence: TGTGCCAGCAGCTCGCGACTAGCGGGAGGGACCGGGGAGCTGTTTTTT. Translation: CASSSRLAGGTGELFF.

This chain uses TRBV9 with TRBJ1-4; 12 bases line up with TRBD1. With 4 bases clipped from V and 3 bases from J, the junction kept 4 bases outside the gene matches. This CDR3 is 16 amino acids long. Germline CDR1 is SGDLS and CDR2 is YYNGEE. DNA of the CDR3: TGTGCCAGCAGCCCCCGGGACAGGGGGCCTAATGAAAAACTGTTTTTT. The encoded protein is CASSPRDRGPNEKLFF.

The chain carries TRBV7-9 and TRBJ1-2; D not resolved. The CDR3 has 14 residues. Germline lookup yields CDR1 SEHNR and CDR2 FQNEAQ (reference sequence). Between the trimmed V and J ends, which lost 1 base and 0 bases, there was a span of 6 bases. CDR3 bases: TGTGCCAGCAGCTTAGGTGCAGCTAACTATGGCTACACCTTC. Its translation is CASSLGAANYGYTF.

CDR3 DNA: TGTGCCAGCAGCCAGCGATATGGCGCGGGCCAGGGGAACATTCAGTACTTC. Its translation is CASSQRYGAGQGNIQYF. The rearrangement links TRBV4-2 to TRBJ2-4; the D gene is possibly TRBD1 (6 bases). The CDR3 is 17 residues long. The germline gives CDR1 LGHNA, CDR2 YNFKEQ. Trimming took off 3 bases at V and 7 bases at J, with 22 bases between the two ends.

The CDR3 DNA reads as TGTGCCAGCAGCCGAAGTCCCGGGACAGGGCTGGAAAAACTGTTTTTT. It translates to CASSRSPGTGLEKLFF. The chain carries TRBV7-6 and TRBJ1-4; 9 bases match TRBD1. Germline V gives CDR1 SGHVS, CDR2 FNYEAQ. V gave up 5 bases and J gave up 8 bases; unmatched junction bases: 12. The CDR3 sequence is 16 residues long.

The chain carries TRBV5-5 and TRBJ2-6; TRBD1 matches at 7 bases. V lost 4 bases, J lost 4 bases, and 8 bases stayed unmatched. Germline loops: CDR1 SGHKS, CDR2 YYEKEE (reference sequence). The CDR3 contains 16 residues. The CDR3 spells CASSRWTGTGANVLTF. Here the CDR3 DNA reads TGTGCCAGCAGCCGTTGGACAGGTACAGGGGCCAACGTCCTGACTTTC.

V usage is TRBV2 and J usage is TRBJ1-5; a possible D gene is TRBD1 (6 bases). Trimming stripped 8 bases from V and 0 bases from J, with 11 bases between. The CDR3 has 14 residues. Germline values: CDR1 SNHLY, CDR2 FYNNEI. In DNA, the CDR3 is TGTGCCAGCCGAGGGACAAGTAGCAATCAGCCCCAGCATTTT. Amino acids: CASRGTSSNQPQHF.

V gene TRBV7-2 combines with J gene TRBJ2-3; TRBD1 aligns across 8 bases. Losses at the gene ends were 3 bases for V and 6 bases for J; bases not matched to a gene: 11. From germline, CDR1 is SGHTA and CDR2 FQGNSA. This CDR3 has 16 amino acids. The CDR3 nucleotides read TGTGCCAGCAGCTTCGACAGGGGCCTTGGGGTGGATACGCAGTATTTT. Amino acid sequence: CASSFDRGLGVDTQYF.

CDR3 protein: CASSTRQGQETQYF. The CDR3 DNA sequence: TGTGCCAGCAGTACTCGACAGGGGCAAGAGACCCAGTACTTC. The rearrangement links TRBV28 to TRBJ2-5, with TRBD1 identical over 8 bases. This CDR3 is built from 14 residues. CDR1 is MDHEN, CDR2 SYDVKM, per germline. The J segment lost 2 bases and the V segment lost 5 bases, leaving 4 bases of the junction unmatched.

This sequence joins TRBV29-1 and TRBJ1-1, with TRBD1 as a possible D gene (6 bases). The CDR3 has 13 amino acids. Germline V lookup: CDR1 SQVTM, CDR2 ANQGSEA. The V gene lost 7 bases and the J gene lost 4 bases, with 16 bases spanning the gap. The CDR3 nucleotides read TGCAGCGCCAAGACAGGAGGAATCACTGAAGCTTTCTTT. Amino acids: CSAKTGGITEAFF.

The gene calls are TRBV7-3 and TRBJ2-3; TRBD2 is a possible D gene (6 bases). The CDR3 has 16 amino acids. CDR1 is SGHTA and CDR2 is FQGTGA in the germline V gene. V dropped 2 bases and J dropped 2 bases, with 14 bases sitting between them. The CDR3 bases are TGTGCCAGCAGCTTATCTAGCGTCCTCCCCACAGATACGCAGTATTTT. The encoded protein is CASSLSSVLPTDTQYF.

V is TRBV15 and J is TRBJ1-5; tentative D call: TRBD1 (6 bases). Germline-derived CDR1 and CDR2 are LNHNV and YYDKDF (reference sequence). Deletions cut 0 bases from V and 4 bases from J, with 16 bases between. The CDR3 totals 17 residues. The CDR3 reads CATSRELVRGGNQPQHF. The DNA of the CDR3 is TGTGCCACCAGCAGAGAGTTGGTCCGAGGGGGTAATCAGCCCCAGCATTTT.

This sequence joins TRBV14 and TRBJ1-1; no clear D gene. This CDR3 comprises 16 residues. Germline lookup yields CDR1 SGHDN and CDR2 FVKESK. V was cut by 4 bases and J by 5 bases, with 20 bases left in between. CDR3 nucleotide sequence: TGTGCCAGCAGCCCCCCCGAGGGTATGAGTTGGACTGAAGCTTTCTTT. It encodes CASSPPEGMSWTEAFF.

The V and J genes are TRBV19 and TRBJ1-3; TRBD1 matches 8 bases. The V and J ends lost 5 bases and 2 bases, in that order; junction bases with no gene match: 11. The germline gives CDR1 LNHDA, CDR2 SQIVND (reference sequence). The CDR3 spans 17 residues. For the CDR3, the DNA is TGTGCCAGTAGTCCGGACAGGGCAAGGGCTCCTGGAAACACCATATATTTT. Its translation is CASSPDRARAPGNTIYF.

The chain uses TRBV20-1 and TRBJ2-3, with TRBD2 matching over 7 bases. This CDR3 is 11 amino acids long. V was clipped by 3 bases and J by 7 bases; unmatched bases: 1. Germline V gene lookup returns CDR1 DFQATT and CDR2 SNEGSKA (reference sequence). The CDR3 nucleotides are TGCAGTGCTAGCGGGAGGTATACGCAGTATTTT. Protein sequence: CSASGRYTQYF.

CDR3 in DNA: TGTGCCAGCAAGACAGGCAGCTCTGGGGCCAACGTCCTGACTTTC. Translating it yields CASKTGSSGANVLTF. The rearrangement joins TRBV4-2 to TRBJ2-6, with D possibly being TRBD1 (6 bases). From germline, CDR1 is LGHNA and CDR2 YNFKEQ. Trimming stripped 7 bases from V and 0 bases from J, with 10 bases between. The CDR3 contains 15 residues.

The V and J genes are TRBV11-2 and TRBJ2-1, with unresolved D. Per the germline V gene, CDR1 is SGHAT and CDR2 is FQNNGV. V lost 2 bases and J lost 5, with 7 bases in between. This CDR3 region has 13 residues. The DNA of the CDR3 is TGTGCCAGCAGCTTAAACACCCACAATGAGCAGTTCTTC. Its protein is CASSLNTHNEQFF.

This clone was detected once. This rearrangement joins TRBV6-5 to TRBJ1-4; no clear D gene. CDR3 length: 14 residues. V dropped 4 bases and J dropped 9 bases, with 15 bases sitting between them. Germline CDR1 reads MNHEY; CDR2 reads SVGAGI. The CDR3 DNA reads TGTGCCAGCAGTTGGGGAGGGCCCAACAAAAAACTGTTTTTT. Translating gives CASSWGGPNKKLFF.

V gene TRBV7-9 combines with J gene TRBJ2-5, with 9 bases aligning to TRBD1. The V segment lost 4 bases and the J segment 8 bases; nucleotides outside the gene matches: 2. Germline assignment: CDR1 SEHNR and CDR2 FQNEAQ (reference sequence). CDR3 size: 12 residues. The CDR3 spells CASSWGQGTQYF. The DNA of the CDR3 is TGTGCCAGCAGCTGGGGACAGGGAACCCAGTACTTC.

This sequence joins TRBV4-1 and TRBJ2-5; 12 nucleotides line up with TRBD2. J gave up 2 bases and V 0 bases, and 13 bases lay outside the gene matches. This CDR3 comprises 20 residues. Germline V gene data show CDR1 as MGHRA and CDR2 as YSYEKL. The CDR3 nucleotides are TGCGCCAGCAGCCAAGATTTTCCGGCTAGCGGGAGGGCGGGACAAGAGACCCAGTACTTC. This codes for CASSQDFPASGRAGQETQYF.

The rearrangement links TRBV7-3 to TRBJ1-1, with 9 bases identical to TRBD1. The CDR3 consists of 15 residues. The junction had 4 bases not matched to a gene; V was cut back by 2 bases and J by 3 bases. CDR1 is SGHTA, CDR2 FQGTGA, per germline. CDR3 DNA sequence: TGTGCCAGCAGCTTAGACGGACAGGGGTACACTGAAGCTTTCTTT. This translates into CASSLDGQGYTEAFF.

The chain links TRBV7-2 to TRBJ2-7; D remains unclear. V lost 4 bases, J lost 0 bases, and 7 bases lay in between. Germline V CDR1 and CDR2: SGHTA, FQGNSA. The CDR3 sequence is 13 residues long. CDR3 sequence: CASSYDTSYEQYF. In DNA form, the CDR3 reads TGTGCCAGCAGCTATGACACCTCCTACGAGCAGTACTTC.

This clone was detected only once. The V and J genes are TRBV6-5 and TRBJ1-1; the D gene is possibly TRBD1 (6 bases). Trimming left V 6 bases short and J 1 base short, with 9 bases between. There are 13 residues in the CDR3. The germline V gene encodes CDR1 MNHEY and CDR2 SVGAGI. The CDR3 bases are TGTGCCAGCAGGCGGACAGAGAACACTGAAGCTTTCTTT. Translation gives CASRRTENTEAFF.

The gene calls are TRBV7-8 and TRBJ1-5; D gene ambiguous. Per the germline V gene, CDR1 is SGHVS and CDR2 is FQNEAQ. The CDR3 length is 16 residues. Trimming took off 5 bases at V and 2 bases at J, with 16 bases between the two ends. CDR3 nucleotide sequence: TGTGCCAGCAGCCAATTGGGCGTGGTGGGCAATCAGCCCCAGCATTTT. Protein product: CASSQLGVVGNQPQHF. The full variable domain, rest sourced from reference TRBV7-8 and TRBJ1-5, is GAGVSQSPRYKVAKRGQDVALRCDPISGHVSLFWYQQALGQGPEFLTYFQNEAQLDKSGLPSDRFFAERPEGSVSTLKIQRTQQEDSAVYLCASSQLGVVGNQPQHFGDGTRLSIL.

This chain uses TRBV30 with TRBJ2-1, with a weak D call TRBD2 (7 bases). This CDR3 is built from 16 residues. Looked up from germline, CDR1 is GTSNPN and CDR2 is SVGIG (reference sequence). The germline V and J ends were trimmed by 4 bases and 1 base, with 17 bases remaining between them. The CDR3 DNA is TGTGCCTGGAAGGGCGGGGGCCGCCGATCCTACAATGAGCAGTTCTTC. It codes for CAWKGGGRRSYNEQFF.